The 20 T cell receptor beta chains presented below share a single source sample, sequenced in a study of read filtering for tumor transcriptome and immune sequencing. From roughly 390 ng of RNA, a library with molecular barcoded alpha/delta and beta/gamma adaptors was made. TCRdb analysed the reads with MiXCR anew, one entry per CDR3 protein. The profile shows about 58,000 distinct CDR3 sequences, about 12% of them singletons. Sequencing used a population of CD138-negative cells sorted from bone marrow. These receptors were obtained from a donor aged 40 or over with multiple myeloma.

The table lists this clonotype with a few counts. The chain couples TRBV19 to TRBJ1-3; no reliable D call. Deletions cut 6 bases from V and 3 bases from J, with 27 bases between. The CDR3 consists of 19 residues. Germline values: CDR1 LNHDA, CDR2 SQIVND (reference sequence). The CDR3: CASSPRHQVASGRGNTIYF. The CDR3 DNA is TGTGCCAGTAGCCCCCGCCATCAAGTTGCCTCCGGCCGTGGAAACACCATATATTTT.

Ten or more counts support this clonotype. The V gene is TRBV7-3, the J gene TRBJ2-1; D may be TRBD1 (6 bases). Germline CDR1 SGHTA, CDR2 FQGTGA. The germline V and J ends were trimmed by 2 bases and 8 bases, with 16 bases remaining between them. CDR3 length: 15 amino acids. CDR3: CASSLDPGTPYEQFF. CDR3 DNA sequence: TGTGCCAGCAGCTTAGACCCCGGGACACCTTATGAGCAGTTCTTC. Full variable domain (missing parts from reference TRBV7-3 and TRBJ2-1): GAGVSQTPSNKVTEKGKYVELRCDPISGHTALYWYRQSLGQGPEFLIYFQGTGAADDSGLPNDRFFAVRPEGSVSTLKIQRTERGDSAVYLCASSLDPGTPYEQFFGPGTRLTVL.

This clonotype was picked up many times. J is TRBJ2-3 and V is TRBV5-4, with 12 bases fitting TRBD2. The V gene's germline CDR1 is SGHNT and CDR2 YYREEE (reference sequence). The CDR3 runs 16 residues. The junction had 5 bases not matched to a gene; V was cut back by 4 bases and J by 2 bases. CDR3 in amino acids: CASSPRTSGVTDTQYF. Here the CDR3 DNA reads TGTGCCAGCAGCCCTCGGACTAGCGGGGTCACAGATACGCAGTATTTT. The full variable domain, in which reference TRBV5-4 and TRBJ2-3 provide the parts outside the CDR3, is ETGVTQSPTHLIKTRGQQVTLRCSSQSGHNTVSWYQQALGQGPQFIFQYYREEENGRGNFPPRFSGLQFPNYSSELNVNALELDDSALYLCASSPRTSGVTDTQYFGPGTRLTVL.

This clonotype showed up many times. The chain carries TRBV29-1 and TRBJ2-6; D remains unclear. Germline V gene lookup returns CDR1 SQVTM and CDR2 ANQGSEA. The CDR3 covers 16 residues. V was cut by 4 bases and J by 0 bases, with 13 bases left in between. The CDR3 DNA follows: TGCAGCGTTGCGGCCCCCGGTGGCTCTGGGGCCAACGTCCTGACTTTC. This gives the protein CSVAAPGGSGANVLTF.

This clonotype was seen repeatedly, ten times or more. CDR3 coding DNA: TGCAGTGCTAGAGGCGGGGGCGACTTGGCCGGGAACACTGAAGCTTTCTTT. Translation: CSARGGGDLAGNTEAFF. V gene TRBV20-1 combines with J gene TRBJ1-1, with D tentatively TRBD1 (6 bases). Germline CDR1 reads DFQATT; CDR2 reads SNEGSKA (reference sequence). The CDR3 has 17 residues. Between the trimmed V and J ends, which lost 1 base and 1 base, there was a span of 19 bases.

To note about this clonotype: A much more abundant neighbour one base away suggests this may be a read error. The CDR3 loop reads CASSLGTVETDTQYF. The CDR3 nucleotides read TGCGCCAGCAGCCTCGGGACAGTTGAGACAGATACGCAGTATTTT. The chain is built from TRBV5-1 and TRBJ2-3, with TRBD1 matching over 7 bases. This CDR3 spans 15 amino acids. Germline assignment: CDR1 SGHRS and CDR2 YFSETQ. V gave up 4 bases and J gave up 3 bases; unmatched junction bases: 8.

In this sample, this clonotype turned up many times. This chain connects TRBV15 to TRBJ1-3; D not certain. Germline V gives CDR1 LNHNV, CDR2 YYDKDF (reference sequence). The CDR3 has 16 amino acids. V was clipped by 1 base and J by 0 bases, with 10 bases between them. CDR3 coding DNA: TGTGCCACCAGCAGAGTTAGGTCAAACTCTGGAAACACCATATATTTT. Protein product: CATSRVRSNSGNTIYF.

This clonotype was counted ten times or more. The chain employs TRBV5-1 and TRBJ2-7, with no clear D. The CDR3 length is 13 residues. Trimming took off 4 bases at V and 4 bases at J, with 12 bases between the two ends. Per the germline V gene, CDR1 is SGHRS and CDR2 is YFSETQ. In nucleotides, the CDR3 is TGCGCCAGCAGCCGGGTGGGTAAATACGAGCAGTACTTC. Translating it yields CASSRVGKYEQYF.

This clonotype was counted ten times or more. The gene calls are TRBV28 and TRBJ2-7; D is uncertain. Looked up from germline, CDR1 is MDHEN and CDR2 is SYDVKM. The CDR3 is made up of 14 amino acids. V was pared by 2 bases and J by 3 bases, with 11 bases between. CDR3 loop: CASSLPPPGYEQYF. For the CDR3, the DNA is TGTGCCAGCAGTTTACCCCCCCCAGGCTACGAGCAGTACTTC.

This clonotype has a handful of counts. The V and J genes are TRBV7-6 and TRBJ1-3; TRBD1 might be the D (6 bases). V lost 1 base, J lost 2 bases, and 9 bases lay in between. This CDR3 spans 15 amino acids. Germline V gives CDR1 SGHVS, CDR2 FNYEAQ. CDR3 DNA sequence: TGTGCCAGCAGCTTAGTGACAGGCACTGGAAACACCATATATTTT. Its protein is CASSLVTGTGNTIYF.

This clonotype was found many times. The V and J genes are TRBV29-1 and TRBJ2-1; D is unresolved. The CDR3 is 16 residues long. Germline V CDR1 and CDR2: SQVTM, ANQGSEA. V lost 3 bases, J lost 2 bases, and 17 bases lay in between. CDR3 in amino acids: CSVEWLFNSPYNEQFF. DNA for the CDR3: TGCAGCGTTGAGTGGTTATTCAATAGCCCCTACAATGAGCAGTTCTTC.

This clonotype was recorded at least ten times. The chain uses TRBV7-8 and TRBJ1-2; the D gene is possibly TRBD1 (5 bases). This CDR3 region has 16 residues. Germline-derived CDR1 and CDR2 are SGHVS and FQNEAQ. Trimming removed 5 bases from V and 0 bases from J, with 16 bases in between. The CDR3 sequence: CASSPHRQFSNYGYTF. CDR3 nucleotide sequence: TGTGCCAGCAGCCCCCATCGACAGTTCTCTAACTATGGCTACACCTTC.

Concerning this clonotype itself: An end of the junction differs from the germline gene, which may be a read error. V gene TRBV7-3 combines with J gene TRBJ2-1; the D gene is possibly TRBD2 (6 bases). Germline V gene sequence: CDR1 SGHTA, CDR2 FQGTGA. The CDR3 length is 16 residues. The DNA of the CDR3 is TGTGCCAGCAGCCCCCACACTAGCTGGTCCTACTATGAGCAGTTCTTC. Protein sequence: CASSPHTSWSYYEQFF.

In its sample, this clonotype was seen many times. This rearrangement joins TRBV7-9 to TRBJ2-7; unclear D gene. The germline gives CDR1 SEHNR, CDR2 FQNEAQ (reference sequence). V was pared by 11 bases and J by 2 bases, with 10 bases between. The CDR3 contains 11 residues. The CDR3 coding sequence is TGTGCCCGCCTCACTACCTACGAGCAGTACTTC. Translation gives CARLTTYEQYF.

This clonotype appeared many times. The rearrangement uses TRBV6-6 and TRBJ1-4, with TRBD1 identical over 11 bases. The V and J ends lost 7 bases and 7 bases, in that order; junction bases with no gene match: 5. The CDR3 loop spans 14 amino acids. The germline V gene has CDR1 MNHNY and CDR2 SVGAGI (reference sequence). The CDR3 loop is CASNYGTGGEKLFF. The CDR3 region has the DNA TGTGCCAGCAACTACGGGACAGGGGGTGAAAAACTGTTTTTT.

There are many counts of this clonotype. The chain employs TRBV20-1 and TRBJ2-3; D is perhaps TRBD2 (7 bases). The ends were cut back, 0 bases at V and 2 bases at J, with 12 bases in the middle. The germline V gene has CDR1 DFQATT and CDR2 SNEGSKA (reference sequence). This CDR3 contains 15 residues. In DNA form, the CDR3 reads TGCAGTGCTAGAGATTTGGCGGGGGCCACAGATACGCAGTATTTT. This sequence encodes CSARDLAGATDTQYF.

The table lists this clonotype with many counts. The CDR3 DNA reads as TGTGCCAGCAGTTCCGACAGGGGTTTAGAGAGGACTGAAGCTTTCTTT. It translates to CASSSDRGLERTEAFF. The rearrangement links TRBV6-2 or TRBV6-3 to TRBJ1-1, with 8 bases identical to TRBD1. Per germline, CDR1 MNHEY and CDR2 SVGEGT. J was trimmed by 5 bases and V by 4 bases; bases with no gene match: 12. The CDR3 has 16 residues.

At least ten counts were recorded for this clonotype. The chain couples TRBV11-2 to TRBJ2-5; TRBD2 might be the D (7 bases). The CDR3 length is 14 residues. The ends were cut back, 3 bases at V and 5 bases at J, with 13 bases in the middle. Germline V gene data show CDR1 as SGHAT and CDR2 as FQNNGV. The CDR3 nucleotides read TGTGCCAGCAGCTTTGGCGGGGGCGCGGAGACCCAGTACTTC. Its translation is CASSFGGGAETQYF. Filled out from reference TRBV11-2 and TRBJ2-5, the complete variable domain reads EAGVAQSPRYKIIEKRQSVAFWCNPISGHATLYWYQQILGQGPKLLIQFQNNGVVDDSQLPKDRFSAERLKGVDSTLKIQPAKLEDSAVYLCASSFGGGAETQYFGPGTRLLVL.

This clonotype was seen ten or more times. The chain couples TRBV19 to TRBJ2-5; 10 bases align to TRBD1. The J segment lost 2 bases and the V segment lost 7 bases, leaving 7 bases of the junction unmatched. CDR3 size: 15 residues. Germline CDR1 is LNHDA and CDR2 is SQIVND (reference sequence). CDR3 nucleotide sequence: TGTGCCAGTATCTCCGAGGACAGGGGGCAAGAGACCCAGTACTTC. Translating it yields CASISEDRGQETQYF.

This clonotype was observed many times. The V gene is TRBV6-1, the J gene TRBJ1-5; possible D gene TRBD1, 5 bases. Germline CDR1 reads MNHNS; CDR2 reads SASEGT. This CDR3 spans 17 amino acids. Trimming stripped 5 bases from V and 0 bases from J, with 17 bases between. The CDR3, as DNA: TGTGCCAGCAGTACCTCCGACAGAACCTATAGCAATCAGCCCCAGCATTTT. This translates into CASSTSDRTYSNQPQHF.